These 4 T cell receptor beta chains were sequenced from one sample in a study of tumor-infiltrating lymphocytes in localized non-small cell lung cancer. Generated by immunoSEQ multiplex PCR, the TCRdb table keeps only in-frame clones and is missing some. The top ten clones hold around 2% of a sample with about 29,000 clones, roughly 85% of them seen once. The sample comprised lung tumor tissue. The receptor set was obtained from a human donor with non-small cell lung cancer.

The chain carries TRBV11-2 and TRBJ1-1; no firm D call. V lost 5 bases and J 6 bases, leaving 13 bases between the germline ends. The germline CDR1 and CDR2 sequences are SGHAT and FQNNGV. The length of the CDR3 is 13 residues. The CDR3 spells CASSPGHRAEAFF. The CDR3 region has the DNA TGTGCCAGCAGCCCGGGCCACCGGGCTGAAGCTTTCTTT.

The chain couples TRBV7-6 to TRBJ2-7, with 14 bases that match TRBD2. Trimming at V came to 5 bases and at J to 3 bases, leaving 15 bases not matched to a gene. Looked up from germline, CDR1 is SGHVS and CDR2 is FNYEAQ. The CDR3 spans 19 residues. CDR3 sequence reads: CASSLGPGTSGGRGYEQYF. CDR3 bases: TGTGCCAGCAGCCTTGGACCTGGGACTAGCGGGGGCCGGGGCTACGAGCAGTACTTC.

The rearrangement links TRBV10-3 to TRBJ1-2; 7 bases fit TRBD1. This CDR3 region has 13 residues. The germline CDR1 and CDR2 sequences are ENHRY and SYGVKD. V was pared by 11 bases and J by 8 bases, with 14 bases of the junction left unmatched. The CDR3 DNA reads TGTGCCGCCAGAGGGGACAGCCCTGCGGGCTACACCTTC. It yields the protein CAARGDSPAGYTF.

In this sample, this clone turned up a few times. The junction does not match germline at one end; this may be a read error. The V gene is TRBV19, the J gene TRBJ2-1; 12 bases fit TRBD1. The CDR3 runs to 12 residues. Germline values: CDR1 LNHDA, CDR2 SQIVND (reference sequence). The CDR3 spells CASSSRDRGQVF. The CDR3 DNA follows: TGTGCCAGTAGTAGCCGGGACAGGGGGCAGGTCTTC.